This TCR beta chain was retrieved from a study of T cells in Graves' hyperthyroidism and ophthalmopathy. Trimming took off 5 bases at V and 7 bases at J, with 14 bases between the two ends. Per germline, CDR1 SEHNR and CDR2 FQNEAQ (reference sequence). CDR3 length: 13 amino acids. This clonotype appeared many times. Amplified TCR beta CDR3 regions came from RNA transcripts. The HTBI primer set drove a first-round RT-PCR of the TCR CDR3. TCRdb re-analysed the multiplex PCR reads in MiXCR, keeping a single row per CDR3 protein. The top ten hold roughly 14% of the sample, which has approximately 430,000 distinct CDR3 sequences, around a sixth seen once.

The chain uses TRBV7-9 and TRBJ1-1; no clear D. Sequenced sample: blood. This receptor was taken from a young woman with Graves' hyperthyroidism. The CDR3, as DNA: TGTGCCAGCAGCAACAGAGGCCAGCTTGAAGCTTTCTTT. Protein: CASSNRGQLEAFF.